This T cell receptor beta chain was sequenced in a study of technical replicates of blood from a few donors. TCRdb's copy holds only in-frame clones and misses some; the assay was immunoSEQ multiplex PCR. The sample has under 95,000 clones; 95% are singletons. Trimming removed 1 base at V and 0 bases at J, with 7 bases between. The germline V gene encodes CDR1 MGHRA and CDR2 YSYEKL. The CDR3 contains 15 residues. This TCR derives from a human donor in good health. The sequenced sample was T cells isolated from PBMCs. The chain employs TRBV4-1 and TRBJ2-1, with D perhaps TRBD2 (5 bases). The CDR3 nucleotides read TGCGCCAGCAGCCAAGGAGGGAGCTCCTACAATGAGCAGTTCTTC. Amino acid sequence: CASSQGGSSYNEQFF.